This TCR beta chain was obtained from a study of Graves' ophthalmopathy and Graves' hyperthyroidism. This clonotype was detected many times. From RNA, the CDR3 regions of TCR beta chains were amplified and sequenced. The workflow started with a first-round RT-PCR run with HTBI primers and then moved on to a second-round multiplex PCR. TCRdb re-called the multiplex PCR reads through MiXCR, storing one row per CDR3 protein. Found here are about 1.2 million distinct CDR3 sequences, approximately 35% of them singletons; the top ten hold 11%. This sequence originates from an adult man with Graves' hyperthyroidism. Sequenced material: peripheral blood or thyroid tissue (not recorded which).

The CDR3 sequence is CASQSHDSGGVGYTF. CDR3 sequence (DNA): TGTGCCAGTCAGTCGCACGATTCAGGCGGGGTCGGCTACACCTTC. The chain links TRBV19 to TRBJ1-2; no clear D. CDR1 and CDR2 from the germline V gene are LNHDA and SQIVND (reference sequence). This CDR3 comprises 15 residues. Trimming stripped 8 bases from V and 8 bases from J, with 24 bases between.